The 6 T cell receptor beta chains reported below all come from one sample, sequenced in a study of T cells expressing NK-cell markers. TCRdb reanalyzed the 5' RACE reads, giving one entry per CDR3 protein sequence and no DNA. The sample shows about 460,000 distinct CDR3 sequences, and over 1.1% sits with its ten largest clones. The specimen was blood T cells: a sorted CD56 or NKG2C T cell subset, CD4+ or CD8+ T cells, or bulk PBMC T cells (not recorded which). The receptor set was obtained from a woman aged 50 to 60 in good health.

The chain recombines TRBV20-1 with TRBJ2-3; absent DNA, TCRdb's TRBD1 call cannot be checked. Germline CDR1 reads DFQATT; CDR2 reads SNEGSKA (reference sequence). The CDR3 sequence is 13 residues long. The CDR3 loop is CSAPGPVLGTQYF.

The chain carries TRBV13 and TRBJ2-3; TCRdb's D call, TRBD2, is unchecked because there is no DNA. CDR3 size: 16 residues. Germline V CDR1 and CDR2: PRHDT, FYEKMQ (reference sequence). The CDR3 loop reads CASSFLAAPSTDTQYF. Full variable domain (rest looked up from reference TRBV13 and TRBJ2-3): AAGVIQSPRHLIKEKRETATLKCYPIPRHDTVYWYQQGPGQDPQFLISFYEKMQSDKGSIPDRFSAQQFSDYHSELNMSSLELGDSALYFCASSFLAAPSTDTQYFGPGTRLTVL.

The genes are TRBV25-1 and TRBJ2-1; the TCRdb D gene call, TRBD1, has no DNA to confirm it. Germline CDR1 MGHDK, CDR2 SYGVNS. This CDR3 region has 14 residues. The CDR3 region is CASSEGGRFGEQFF.

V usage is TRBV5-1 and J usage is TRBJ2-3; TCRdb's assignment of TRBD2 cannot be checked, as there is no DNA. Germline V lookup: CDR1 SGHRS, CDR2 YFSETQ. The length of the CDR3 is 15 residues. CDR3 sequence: CASSLRASGTDTQYF.

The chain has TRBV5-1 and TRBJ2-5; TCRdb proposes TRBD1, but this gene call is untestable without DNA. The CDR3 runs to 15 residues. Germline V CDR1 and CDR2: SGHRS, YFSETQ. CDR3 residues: CASSLAQTPSETQYF.

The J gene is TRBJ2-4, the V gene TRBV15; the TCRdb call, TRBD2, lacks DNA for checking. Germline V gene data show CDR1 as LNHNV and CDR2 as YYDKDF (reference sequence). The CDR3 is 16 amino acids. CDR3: CATSRVAGVAKNIQYF.